These 28 T cell receptor beta chains came from one sample sequenced in a study of CD8 T cells in ankylosing spondylitis. From the 5' RACE reads, TCRdb called clonotypes with MiXCR, one entry per CDR3 protein. The repertoire includes some 180,000 distinct CDR3 sequences, around a sixth of them detected once, and around 4.7% sits in the top ten. Sequencing was carried out using blood, either unsorted or a sorted T cell fraction (not recorded which). Receptor source: a male donor aged 10 to 35 with ankylosing spondylitis or in good health (not recorded which).

At least ten counts were recorded for this clonotype. V gene TRBV5-6 combines with J gene TRBJ2-3; a possible D gene is TRBD1 (6 bases). CDR3 length equals 14 residues. In germline, CDR1 is SGHDT, CDR2 YYEEEE. Trimming cost V 2 bases and J 2 bases, with 9 bases left between them. The DNA of the CDR3 is TGTGCCAGCAGCTTTACAGGGATCACAGATACGCAGTATTTT. As protein: CASSFTGITDTQYF.

This clonotype appeared a single time. V is TRBV12-3 or TRBV12-4 and J is TRBJ2-1, with D perhaps matching TRBD1 or TRBD2 (6 bases each). Deletions cut 4 bases from V and 2 bases from J, with 18 bases between. The CDR3 is 17 residues long. This chain's CDR3 is CASSSESGARPYNEQFF. The CDR3 nucleotides are TGTGCCAGCAGTTCCGAATCGGGGGCTAGACCCTACAATGAGCAGTTCTTC.

This CDR3 is CASNRMVLAGGASETQYF. CDR3 sequence (DNA): TGTGCCAGCAACCGAATGGTACTAGCGGGAGGGGCGTCAGAGACCCAGTACTTC. This rearrangement joins TRBV7-9 to TRBJ2-5, with 13 bases that match TRBD2. The CDR3 totals 18 residues. Germline trimming cut 7 bases from V and 4 bases from J; bases unmatched to any gene: 15. CDR1 and CDR2 from the germline V gene are SEHNR and FQNEAQ (reference sequence).

This clonotype has more than one count but fewer than ten. The chain joins TRBV7-2 to TRBJ2-7; 8 nucleotides agree with TRBD2. Germline V gene sequence: CDR1 SGHTA, CDR2 FQGNSA. The J segment lost 2 bases and the V segment lost 6 bases, leaving 21 bases of the junction unmatched. CDR3 length: 19 residues. CDR3 in amino acids: CASSSQRGSSGSTPYEQYF. CDR3 DNA: TGTGCCAGCAGTTCCCAACGGGGATCTAGCGGGTCTACCCCCTACGAGCAGTACTTC. The full variable domain, in which reference TRBV7-2 and TRBJ2-7 provide the parts outside the CDR3, is GAGVSQSPSNKVTEKGKDVELRCDPISGHTALYWYRQSLGQGLEFLIYFQGNSAPDKSGLPSDRFSAERTGGSVSTLTIQRTQQEDSAVYLCASSSQRGSSGSTPYEQYFGPGTRLTVT.

Ten or more counts support this clonotype. This chain links TRBV28 with TRBJ2-2; D is perhaps TRBD2 (6 bases). The germline V and J ends were trimmed by 3 bases and 7 bases, with 12 bases remaining between them. Per the germline V gene, CDR1 is MDHEN and CDR2 is SYDVKM. The CDR3 extends over 14 amino acids. The CDR3 DNA reads TGTGCCAGCAGTTTGAGAGGGAGGAGCGGGGAGCTGTTTTTT. Translated, it gives CASSLRGRSGELFF. Filled out from reference TRBV28 and TRBJ2-2, the complete variable domain reads DVKVTQSSRYLVKRTGEKVFLECVQDMDHENMFWYRQDPGLGLRLIYFSYDVKMKEKGDIPEGYSVSREKKERFSLILESASTNQTSMYLCASSLRGRSGELFFGEGSRLTVL.

The table lists this clonotype with many counts. This chain connects TRBV7-9 to TRBJ2-2; 7 bases fit TRBD1. The CDR3 runs 15 residues. Germline V CDR1 and CDR2: SEHNR, FQNEAQ (reference sequence). With V trimmed by 4 bases and J by 4 bases, 6 bases remained unmatched. DNA for the CDR3: TGTGCCAGCAGCTGGGGGACAGTAGTCACCGGGGAGCTGTTTTTT. Translated, it gives CASSWGTVVTGELFF.

This clonotype came up many times. The chain carries TRBV2 and TRBJ2-2; 7 bases align to TRBD2. CDR3 size: 14 residues. Per germline, CDR1 SNHLY and CDR2 FYNNEI. Unmatched junction bases numbered 8, after V lost 7 bases and J lost 6 bases. CDR3 region: CASTSGGGPGELFF. In DNA, the CDR3 is TGTGCCAGCACCTCGGGGGGAGGGCCCGGGGAGCTGTTTTTT.

This clonotype was recorded at least ten times. The rearrangement links TRBV4-1 to TRBJ2-1, with TRBD2 identical over 12 bases. The V gene end was trimmed by 2 bases and the J gene end by 6 bases; junction bases not matched to a gene: 17. This CDR3 is built from 20 residues. CDR1 MGHRA and CDR2 YSYEKL come from the germline V gene. The CDR3 coding sequence is TGCGCCAGCAGCCAAAGAAGACTAGCGGGAGATGTGGGAAAGCTCAATGAGCAGTTCTTC. It encodes CASSQRRLAGDVGKLNEQFF.

This clonotype was counted ten times or more. This rearrangement joins TRBV10-3 to TRBJ2-1, with D possibly being TRBD2 (6 bases). Trimming stripped 2 bases from V and 13 bases from J, with 18 bases between. Per germline, CDR1 ENHRY and CDR2 SYGVKD. CDR3 length: 14 amino acids. The CDR3 reads CAISEGQGGQAQFF. As DNA, the CDR3 is TGTGCCATCAGTGAGGGCCAGGGAGGCCAGGCACAGTTCTTC.

This clonotype was found many times. The chain joins TRBV6-6 to TRBJ1-1; D may be TRBD1 (5 bases). The CDR3 has 15 amino acids. The V and J ends lost 2 bases and 8 bases respectively, with 18 bases between them. Per the germline V gene, CDR1 is MNHNY and CDR2 is SVGAGI (reference sequence). CDR3: CASSYTGSDKTEAFF. The CDR3 nucleotides are TGTGCCAGCAGTTACACGGGGTCGGACAAAACAGAAGCTTTCTTT.

This clonotype was seen at least ten times. The chain links TRBV5-1 to TRBJ2-7, with 7 bases lining up with TRBD1. The CDR3 runs 14 residues. Trimming took 4 bases from V and 0 from J; bases not matched to a gene: 4. CDR1 is SGHRS and CDR2 is YFSETQ in the germline V gene. The DNA of the CDR3 is TGCGCCAGCAGCCTGGGGACAGACTCCTACGAGCAGTACTTC. Translating it yields CASSLGTDSYEQYF.

This clonotype has at least ten counts. The gene calls are TRBV10-3 and TRBJ2-1, with 7 bases that match TRBD2. After removal of 8 bases from V and 8 bases from J, the junction contained 12 bases not matched to a gene. The CDR3 is made up of 14 amino acids. Per the germline V gene, CDR1 is ENHRY and CDR2 is SYGVKD. CDR3 amino acids: CAIGAGPGLHEQFF. CDR3 DNA sequence: TGTGCCATCGGAGCGGGGCCGGGCCTCCATGAGCAGTTCTTC.

This clonotype was seen many times. This rearrangement joins TRBV6-6 to TRBJ2-7; 8 positions agree with TRBD1. This CDR3 is 14 amino acids long. Germline V lookup: CDR1 MNHNY, CDR2 SVGAGI (reference sequence). With V trimmed by 11 bases and J by 4 bases, 13 bases remained unmatched. CDR3 in DNA: TGTGCCGACTACCGCGCAGGGGGCGGGTACGAGCAGTACGTC. Amino acids: CADYRAGGGYEQYV.

This clonotype was recorded at least ten times. This chain joins TRBV10-3 and TRBJ2-5; 7 bases line up with TRBD1. CDR3 size: 13 residues. Germline V gives CDR1 ENHRY, CDR2 SYGVKD. V trimming: 6 bases; J trimming: 1 base; junction bases outside the gene matches: 2. CDR3 region: CAISRDSQETQYF. The CDR3 DNA follows: TGTGCCATCAGCCGGGACAGCCAAGAGACCCAGTACTTC.

This clonotype was detected ten times or more. The rearrangement links TRBV7-6 to TRBJ2-5; the D gene is possibly TRBD2 (5 bases). V lost 5 bases and J 5 bases, leaving 18 bases between the germline ends. CDR1 is SGHVS, CDR2 FNYEAQ, per germline. The CDR3 runs to 15 residues. CDR3 DNA: TGTGCCAGCAGCCGATCTTACATGGAGGCGGAGACCCAGTACTTC. It translates to CASSRSYMEAETQYF.

This clonotype has at least ten counts. This chain links TRBV5-1 with TRBJ2-1, with 11 bases identical to TRBD1. This CDR3 spans 17 amino acids. Germline V gene lookup returns CDR1 SGHRS and CDR2 YFSETQ. With V trimmed by 0 bases and J by 8 bases, 10 bases remained unmatched. This CDR3 is CASSLGTGGRAHYEQFF. The CDR3 DNA reads TGCGCCAGCAGCTTGGGGACAGGGGGCCGTGCACACTATGAGCAGTTCTTC.

This clonotype was counted between two and nine times. The chain employs TRBV19 and TRBJ2-2, with D hard to call. CDR3 size: 14 residues. V lost 1 base to trimming and J lost 6 bases, with 9 bases between them. Germline CDR1 is LNHDA and CDR2 is SQIVND (reference sequence). CDR3 in DNA: TGTGCCAGTAGTATAGGGCAGGCGTCCGGGGAGCTGTTTTTT. Its protein is CASSIGQASGELFF.

The table lists this clonotype with many counts. J is TRBJ1-3 and V is TRBV20-1; no reliable D call. The V and J ends lost 2 bases and 8 bases respectively, with 10 bases between them. CDR3 size: 12 residues. Germline lookup yields CDR1 DFQATT and CDR2 SNEGSKA (reference sequence). As DNA, the CDR3 is TGCAGTGCTAGACCCCGGTGGGACACCATATATTTT. This translates into CSARPRWDTIYF.

This clonotype was picked up many times. The chain recombines TRBV18 with TRBJ2-3; no definite D call. The germline gives CDR1 KGHSH, CDR2 LQKENI. This CDR3 has 18 residues. V was trimmed by 2 bases and J by 3 bases, leaving 21 bases between them. The CDR3 spells CASSPGRRKLNGTDTQYF. The CDR3, as DNA: TGTGCCAGCTCACCAGGGCGCCGGAAATTGAACGGTACAGATACGCAGTATTTT.

There are many counts of this clonotype. The chain couples TRBV29-1 to TRBJ1-2, with TRBD1 as a possible D gene (6 bases). Trimming left V 4 bases short and J 4 bases short, with 10 bases between. From germline, CDR1 is SQVTM and CDR2 ANQGSEA. This CDR3 region has 12 residues. In DNA, the CDR3 is TGCAGCGTTGCAGGGGAGGGCTATGGCTACACCTTC. It encodes CSVAGEGYGYTF.

The chain recombines TRBV11-2 with TRBJ2-1; tentative D call: TRBD2 (6 bases). The germline gives CDR1 SGHAT, CDR2 FQNNGV. The length of the CDR3 is 13 residues. V gave up 0 bases and J gave up 12 bases, with 12 bases separating them. CDR3: CASSLEEGQGQFF. In DNA, the CDR3 is TGTGCCAGCAGCTTAGAGGAGGGCCAGGGGCAGTTCTTC. The full variable domain, with the rest looked up from reference TRBV11-2 and TRBJ2-1, is EAGVAQSPRYKIIEKRQSVAFWCNPISGHATLYWYQQILGQGPKLLIQFQNNGVVDDSQLPKDRFSAERLKGVDSTLKIQPAKLEDSAVYLCASSLEEGQGQFFGPGTRLTVL.

This clonotype showed up many times. The chain couples TRBV25-1 to TRBJ2-1; D ambiguous. Germline loops: CDR1 MGHDK, CDR2 SYGVNS. V was clipped by 2 bases and J by 3 bases, with 8 bases between them. This CDR3 comprises 14 residues. CDR3 DNA sequence: TGTGCCAGCAGTGAACCGGAATACTACAATGAGCAGTTCTTC. This sequence encodes CASSEPEYYNEQFF.

The V call is TRBV20-1, the J call TRBJ1-5; D unresolved. The CDR3 consists of 15 residues. The germline V and J ends were trimmed by 0 bases and 1 base, with 10 bases remaining between them. The germline CDR1 and CDR2 sequences are DFQATT and SNEGSKA (reference sequence). The CDR3 DNA is TGCAGTGCTAGAGATCTCCCGGGAAGCAATCAGCCCCAGCATTTT. Its protein product is CSARDLPGSNQPQHF.

There are a few counts of this clonotype. The chain links TRBV7-6 to TRBJ1-1; D possibly corresponds to TRBD1 (5 bases). This CDR3 has 14 residues. V lost 5 bases and J lost 3, with 13 bases in between. Germline CDR1 and CDR2: SGHVS and FNYEAQ. The CDR3 here is CASSPRGGDTEAFF. CDR3 DNA: TGTGCCAGCAGCCCTCGGGGAGGGGACACTGAAGCTTTCTTT.

The chain carries TRBV6-5 and TRBJ2-7; 9 nucleotides match TRBD2. Trimming cost V 6 bases and J 4 bases; bases outside gene matches: 7. Per the germline V gene, CDR1 is MNHEY and CDR2 is SVGAGI. The CDR3 contains 14 residues. CDR3 sequence: CASRRTSATYEQYV. CDR3 DNA: TGTGCCAGCAGGAGGACTAGCGCCACATACGAGCAGTACGTC.

This clonotype was detected ten times or more. The chain is built from TRBV5-6 and TRBJ1-3; TRBD1 agrees at 7 bases. Germline CDR1 and CDR2: SGHDT and YYEEEE. V lost 1 base, J lost 0 bases, and 4 bases stayed unmatched. The CDR3 spans 16 residues. CDR3 in amino acids: CASSLTGDLSGNTIYF. For the CDR3, the DNA is TGTGCCAGCAGCTTGACAGGGGATCTCTCTGGAAACACCATATATTTT. Using reference TRBV5-6 and TRBJ1-3 for the parts outside the CDR3, the full variable domain is DAGVTQSPTHLIKTRGQQVTLRCSPKSGHDTVSWYQQALGQGPQFIFQYYEEEERQRGNFPDRFSGHQFPNYSSELNVNALLLGDSALYLCASSLTGDLSGNTIYFGEGSWLTVV.

CDR3 in amino acids: CASSPGGVLSTEAFF. The CDR3 DNA follows: TGTGCCAGCAGTCCGGGGGGAGTTTTGAGCACTGAAGCTTTCTTT. The J gene is TRBJ1-1, the V gene TRBV27, with a weak D call TRBD1 (5 bases). With 5 bases removed from V and 4 bases from J, the gap between germline ends came to 17 bases. Germline-derived CDR1 and CDR2 are MNHEY and SMNVEV (reference sequence). The CDR3 is made up of 15 amino acids.

This clonotype occurred many times. The chain's CDR3 is CASNPTGTADGYTF. The CDR3 DNA reads as TGTGCCAGCAACCCAACAGGGACCGCGGATGGCTACACCTTC. The rearrangement joins TRBV12-3 or TRBV12-4 to TRBJ1-2, with TRBD1 as a possible D gene (6 bases). Trimming stripped 7 bases from V and 6 bases from J, with 18 bases between. CDR3 size: 14 residues.